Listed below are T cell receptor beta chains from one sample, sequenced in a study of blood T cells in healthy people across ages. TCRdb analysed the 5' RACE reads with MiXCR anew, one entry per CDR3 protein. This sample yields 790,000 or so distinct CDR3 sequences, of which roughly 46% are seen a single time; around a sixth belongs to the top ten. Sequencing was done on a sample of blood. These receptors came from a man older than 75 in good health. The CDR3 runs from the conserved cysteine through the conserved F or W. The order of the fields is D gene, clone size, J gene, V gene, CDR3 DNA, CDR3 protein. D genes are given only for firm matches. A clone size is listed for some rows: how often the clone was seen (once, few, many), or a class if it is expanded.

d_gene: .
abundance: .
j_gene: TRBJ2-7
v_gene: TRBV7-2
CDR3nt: TGTGCCAGCAGGCCCACATCCGGGACAAACTCCTACGAGCAGTACTTC
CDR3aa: CASRPTSGTNSYEQYF

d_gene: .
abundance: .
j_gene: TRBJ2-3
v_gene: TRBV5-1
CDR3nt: TGCGCCAGCAGCTTGGCGGGGACGCACACAGATACGCAGTATTTT
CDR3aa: CASSLAGTHTDTQYF

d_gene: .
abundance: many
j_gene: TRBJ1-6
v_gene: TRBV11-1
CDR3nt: TGTGCCAGCAGCTATTCCATAATAACGGGACGCCGAAGCTCCTATAATTCACCCCTCCACTTT
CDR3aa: CASSYSIITGRRSSYNSPLHF

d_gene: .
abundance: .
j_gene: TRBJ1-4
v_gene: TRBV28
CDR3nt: TGTGCCAGCGGAGTTGATGCAACTAATGAAAAACTGTTTTTT
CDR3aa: CASGVDATNEKLFF

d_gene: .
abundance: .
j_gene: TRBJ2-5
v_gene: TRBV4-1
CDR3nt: TGCGCCAGCAGCCAAGTGGGATGGACATTGGCCCAGTACTTC
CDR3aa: CASSQVGWTLAQYF

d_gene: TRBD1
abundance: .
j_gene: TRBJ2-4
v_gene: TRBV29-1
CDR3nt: TGCAGCGGGACAGGGCGTCAAGCCAAAAACATTCAGTACTTC
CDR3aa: CSGTGRQAKNIQYF

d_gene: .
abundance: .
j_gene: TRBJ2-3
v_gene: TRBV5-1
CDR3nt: TGCGCCAGCAGCTTGTACGGGACTTCAAGGTGGAGCACAGATACGCAGTATTTT
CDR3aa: CASSLYGTSRWSTDTQYF

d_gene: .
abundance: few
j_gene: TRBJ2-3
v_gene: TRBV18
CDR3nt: TGTGCCAGCTCACCCGGGACATCAGATACGCAGTATTTT
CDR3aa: CASSPGTSDTQYF

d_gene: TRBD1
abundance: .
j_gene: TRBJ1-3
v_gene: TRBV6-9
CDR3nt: TGTGCCAGCAGTGTGGGACAGGGGGGCTCTGGAAACACCATATATTTT
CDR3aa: CASSVGQGGSGNTIYF

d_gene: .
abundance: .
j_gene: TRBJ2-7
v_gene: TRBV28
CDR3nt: TGTGCCAGCATGGGGCCAACCTACGAGCAGTACTTC
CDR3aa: CASMGPTYEQYF

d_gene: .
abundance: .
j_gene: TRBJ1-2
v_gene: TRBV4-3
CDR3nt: TGCGCCAGCAGCCAAGATCGAGGGGGGGCGAACTATGGCTACACCTTC
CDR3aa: CASSQDRGGANYGYTF

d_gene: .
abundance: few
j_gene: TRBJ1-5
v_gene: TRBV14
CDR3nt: TGTGCCAGCAGCCAAGATCGGGGGATCCAGCATTTT
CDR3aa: CASSQDRGIQHF

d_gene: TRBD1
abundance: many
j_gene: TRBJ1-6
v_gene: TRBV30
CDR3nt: TGTGCCTGGAGAGTGGACAGGGGGTTGTATAATTCACCCCTCCACTTT
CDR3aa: CAWRVDRGLYNSPLHF

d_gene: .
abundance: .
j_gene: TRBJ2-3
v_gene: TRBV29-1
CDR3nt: TGCAGCGTTGAAGATCCTCGCACGAACACAGATACGCAGTATTTT
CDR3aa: CSVEDPRTNTDTQYF

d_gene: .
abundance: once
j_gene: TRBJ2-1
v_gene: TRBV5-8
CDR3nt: TGTGCCAGCAGCTTGGGCGACAGTCTTTACAATGAGCAGTTCTTC
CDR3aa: CASSLGDSLYNEQFF

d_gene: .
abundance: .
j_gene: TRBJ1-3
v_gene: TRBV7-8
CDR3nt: TGTGCCAGCAGCTTCGGAGGTGATGGAAACACCATATATTTT
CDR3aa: CASSFGGDGNTIYF

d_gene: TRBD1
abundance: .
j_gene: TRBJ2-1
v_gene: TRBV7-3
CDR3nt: TGTGCCAGCAGCTCCACAGGGGGCTCGGAGCAGTTCTTC
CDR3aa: CASSSTGGSEQFF

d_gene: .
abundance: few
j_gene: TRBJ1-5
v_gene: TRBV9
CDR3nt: TGTGCCAGCAGCGTGAACGGGAATAGCAATCAGCCCCAGCATTTT
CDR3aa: CASSVNGNSNQPQHF

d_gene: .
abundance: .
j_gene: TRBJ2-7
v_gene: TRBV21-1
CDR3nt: TGTGCCAGCAGCCCCTTGGGAGGGATAAGGTACTACGAGCAGTACTTC
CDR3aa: CASSPLGGIRYYEQYF

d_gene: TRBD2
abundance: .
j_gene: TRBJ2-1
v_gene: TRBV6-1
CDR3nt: TGTGCCAGCAGTGAAGGGACTAGCGGGAGAATTGCGTTCTTC
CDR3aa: CASSEGTSGRIAFF

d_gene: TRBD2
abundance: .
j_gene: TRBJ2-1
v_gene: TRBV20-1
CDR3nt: TGCAGTGCTAGGGGAGTAGCGGGAATGTACAATGAGCAGTTCTTC
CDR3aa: CSARGVAGMYNEQFF

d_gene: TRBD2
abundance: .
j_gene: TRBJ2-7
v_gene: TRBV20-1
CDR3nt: TGTAGTGCTAGAGATAGCGGGAGGGCCCTCTACGAGCGGTACTTC
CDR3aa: CSARDSGRALYERYF

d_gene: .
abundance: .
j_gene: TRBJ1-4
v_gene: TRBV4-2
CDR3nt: TGTGCCAGCAGCCAAGTTGGTTTGCAGGAGACTGAAAAACTGTTTTTT
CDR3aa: CASSQVGLQETEKLFF

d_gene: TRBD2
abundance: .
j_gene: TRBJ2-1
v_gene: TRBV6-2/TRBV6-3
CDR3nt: TGTGTCAGCAGTGGTACTAGCGGGAGGGACCTCAATGAGCAGTTCTTC
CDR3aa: CVSSGTSGRDLNEQFF

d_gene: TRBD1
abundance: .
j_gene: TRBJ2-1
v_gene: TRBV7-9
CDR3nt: TGTGCCAGCAGCTTATTGAGGGGACAGGGGGAAAGGAGCTCCTACAATGAGCAGTTCTTC
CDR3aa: CASSLLRGQGERSSYNEQFF

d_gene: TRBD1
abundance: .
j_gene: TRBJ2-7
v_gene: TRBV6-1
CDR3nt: TGTGCCACGGTAGGGACAGGCGCCCACGAGCAGTACTTC
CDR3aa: CATVGTGAHEQYF

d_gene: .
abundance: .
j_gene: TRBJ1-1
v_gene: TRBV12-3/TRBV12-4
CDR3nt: TGCGCCAGCAGTTATGGCCAGGGTGACTCTGAAGCTTTCTTT
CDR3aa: CASSYGQGDSEAFF

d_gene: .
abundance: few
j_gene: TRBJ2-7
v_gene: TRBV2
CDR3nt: TGTGCCAGCAGTGTAATTCCGCCTGGCCCGGGGGAGCAGTACTTC
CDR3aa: CASSVIPPGPGEQYF

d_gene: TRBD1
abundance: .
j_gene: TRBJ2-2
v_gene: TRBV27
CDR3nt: TGTGCCAGCACCGCAGGGGGAGCGGTGAACGGGGAGCTGTTTTTT
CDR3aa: CASTAGGAVNGELFF

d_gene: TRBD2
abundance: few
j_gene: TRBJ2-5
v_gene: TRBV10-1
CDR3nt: TGCGCCAGCAGCGGGGGGTTCGGGGAGACCCAGTACTTC
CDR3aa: CASSGGFGETQYF

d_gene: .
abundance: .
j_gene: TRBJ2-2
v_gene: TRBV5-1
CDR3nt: TGCGCCAGCAGCTCAACGAACACCGGGGAGCTGTTTTTT
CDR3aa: CASSSTNTGELFF

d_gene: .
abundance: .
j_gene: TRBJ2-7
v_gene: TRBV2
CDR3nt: TGTGCCAGCAGCACCGGACAGACGTCCTCGAGCTCCTACGAGCGGTACTTC
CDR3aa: CASSTGQTSSSSYERYF

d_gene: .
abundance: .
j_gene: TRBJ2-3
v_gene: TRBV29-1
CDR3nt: TGCAGCGTTGACTCGGGCGCAGATACGCAGTATTTT
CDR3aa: CSVDSGADTQYF

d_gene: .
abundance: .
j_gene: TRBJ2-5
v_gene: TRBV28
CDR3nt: TGTGCCAGCAGTTCTCCTCCTAAAGAGACCCAGTACTTC
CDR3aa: CASSSPPKETQYF

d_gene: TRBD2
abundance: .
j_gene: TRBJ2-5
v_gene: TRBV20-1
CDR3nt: TGCAGTGGGGCGGGGGAGGGGACCCAGTACTTC
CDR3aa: CSGAGEGTQYF

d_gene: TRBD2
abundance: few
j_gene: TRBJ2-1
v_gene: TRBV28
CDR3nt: TGTGCCAGCGGCCCGCTCCCTCCCTATTTAGCGGGAGGGTTCAATGAGCAGTTCTTC
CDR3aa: CASGPLPPYLAGGFNEQFF

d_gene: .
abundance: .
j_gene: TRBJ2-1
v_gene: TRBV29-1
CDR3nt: TGCAGCGTTGGCGGCGATGACTCCTACAATGAGCAGTTCTTC
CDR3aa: CSVGGDDSYNEQFF

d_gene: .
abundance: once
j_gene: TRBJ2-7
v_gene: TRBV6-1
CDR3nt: TGTGCCAGCAGTGACCCAATTCCTAGAGACAGAGAAAATATCTACGAGCAGTACTTC
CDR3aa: CASSDPIPRDRENIYEQYF

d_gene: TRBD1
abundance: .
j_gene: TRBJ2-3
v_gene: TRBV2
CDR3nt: TGTGCCAGCAGTTCCGGGACAGGGGTGTCAGATACGCAGTATTTT
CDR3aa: CASSSGTGVSDTQYF

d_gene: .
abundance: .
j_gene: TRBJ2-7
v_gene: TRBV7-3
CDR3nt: TGTGCCAGCTCCATAAACCAGGGTTTCGAGCAGTACTTC
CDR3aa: CASSINQGFEQYF

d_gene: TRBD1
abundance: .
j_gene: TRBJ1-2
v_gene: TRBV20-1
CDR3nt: TGCAGTGCCATACAGGGGTCCTATGGCTACACCTTC
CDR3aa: CSAIQGSYGYTF

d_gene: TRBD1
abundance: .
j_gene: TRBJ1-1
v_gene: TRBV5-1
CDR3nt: TGCGCCAGCAGCAAGCAAGGACAGGGATTAAACACTGAAGCTTTCTTT
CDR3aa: CASSKQGQGLNTEAFF

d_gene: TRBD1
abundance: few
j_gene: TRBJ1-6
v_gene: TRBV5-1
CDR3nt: TGCGCCAGCAGCTTGGCGGAGGGGGCGCCTTCACCCCTCCACTTT
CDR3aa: CASSLAEGAPSPLHF

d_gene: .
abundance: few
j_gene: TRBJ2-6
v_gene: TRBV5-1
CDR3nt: TGCGCCAGCAGGGATCAGGTCGGGACTGGGGCCAACGTCCTGACTTTC
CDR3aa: CASRDQVGTGANVLTF

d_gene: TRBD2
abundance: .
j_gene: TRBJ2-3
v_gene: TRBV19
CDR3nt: TGTGCCAGTAGTACATGGACTAGCGGGTCAGATACGCAGTATTTT
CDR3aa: CASSTWTSGSDTQYF